This T cell receptor beta chain is from a study of Graves' ophthalmopathy and Graves' hyperthyroidism (dated 2018 in TCRdb). Notes on the research overall: Peripheral blood was collected at initial diagnosis, before any treatment. TCR beta repertoire signatures were used to distinguish Graves' ophthalmopathy from Graves' hyperthyroidism and to predict progression to ophthalmopathy. In total, 135 blood samples were TCR-sequenced: some 43 ophthalmopathy, some 75 hyperthyroidism and 17 hyperthyroidism-to-ophthalmopathy patients. A discovery set of more than 90 patients (about 45 ophthalmopathy, 55 to 60 stable hyperthyroidism) was enrolled to explore V-J signatures distinguishing ophthalmopathy from hyperthyroidism. For independent validation, a separate cohort was made up of approximately 19 hyperthyroidism patients plus 17 patients who later progressed from hyperthyroidism to ophthalmopathy. In more than five hyperthyroidism patients, T-cell repertoires of thyroid tissue and blood were compared. After sampling, hyperthyroidism patients received methimazole starting at 30 mg daily, and ophthalmopathy patients received high-dose intravenous methylprednisolone. The 100 discovery patients were divided at random into training and test sets in a 7:3 ratio. The paper as a whole reports these results and caveats: Sample size was not statistically predetermined, and group allocation was not concealed from the investigators. Most of the expanded thyroid clonotypes with a frequency above 0.001 were also detected in blood, and it was suggested that the thyroid immune response may be reflected by blood repertoires. In validation, the model predicted ophthalmopathy progression with roughly 68% sensitivity and less than 80% specificity; 12 predicted patients were CT-confirmed with GO in a median of around 6 months. Ophthalmopathy was separated from stable hyperthyroidism by the 13-signature model with 85% to 90% sensitivity and about 81% specificity in cross-validation and with 80%/75% in the test set.

This clonotype came up many times. It has no known antigen specificity. There are no base qualities to consult, and no much larger clone falls within one base. TCR beta CDR3 regions were amplified from RNA transcripts for repertoire sequencing. A first-round RT-PCR used HTBI primers with the Qiagen OneStep RT-PCR kit, followed by a second-round multiplex PCR, size selection and purification. Sequencing of the libraries was carried out on an Illumina HiSeq2000 in paired-end mode with 100 bp reads. The authors' analysis ran thus. SOAPnuke was used to process the reads, removing any read that contained adapters or uncalled bases, had a mean Phred below 15, or lacked an exact match to the constant primer or identifier. High-quality paired reads were merged with COPE v1.2.5. Each unique nucleotide sequence was defined as a clonotype, and clonotypes were aligned to IMGT TRB V, D and J references with MiTCR v1.1. The analysis was limited to V-J combinations with a frequency above 0.0001, which together covered just over 98% of the repertoires. A TCR clonal expansion and chaos score per V-J combination was defined as the ratio of F50 clonal expansion to chaos observed in the TCRdist matrix. Welch's t-statistics and random forest were used to reduce the features to roughly 14 V-J combinations, which were then used as input to a naive Bayes classifier. The Morisita-Horn index was used to measure how similar the thyroid and blood repertoires were. TCRdb passed the public sequencing reads through fastp at Q25 and MiXCR, retaining productive beta sequences. Rows merge per CDR3 protein into single entries with the most common DNA and genes. The V and J calls follow TCRdb's processing rather than the paper's. Counted in this sample were some 520,000 distinct CDR3 sequences; 13% to 15% of them appeared once. Roughly 9.8% of the sample is taken by the ten largest.

Ophthalmopathy patients were characterized by moderately to severely active disease, a Clinical Activity Score of at least 3, a NOSPECS grade of at least 4, and a disease duration under 3 months. Patients were excluded if they had other autoimmune diseases, uncontrolled infections, pregnancy or lactation. Diagnosis was based on clinical symptoms, serum thyroxine, TRAb, thyroid ultrasound and orbital computed tomography. Using Ficoll-Paque density gradient centrifugation, PBMCs were isolated from 9.5 to 10 ml of fresh peripheral blood. Total RNA was extracted using Trizol reagent, and RNA quality was checked on an Agilent 2100 Bioanalyzer. Sequences were obtained from blood. This receptor was identified in a woman aged 25 to 39 with Graves' ophthalmopathy. Donor details come from another sample of the same person, matched by shared clones.

The nucleotide sequence is given as TGTGCCAGCAGTTTATCGATAAGAGGGAAGGGTATCGAGCAGTACTTC. Its protein product is CASSLSIRGKGIEQYF. The chain uses TRBV27 and TRBJ2-7; a tentative D match to TRBD2 spans 5 bases. Between the V and J ends, shortened by 0 bases and 6 bases respectively, the junction contains 18 bases. The germline V gene (reference sequence) provides CDR1 MNHEY and CDR2 SMNVEV. Inclusive of the bounding cysteine and phenylalanine, the CDR3 is 16 residues long. Only the CDR3 region is kept as DNA, spanning 48 bases read in frame from base 1.